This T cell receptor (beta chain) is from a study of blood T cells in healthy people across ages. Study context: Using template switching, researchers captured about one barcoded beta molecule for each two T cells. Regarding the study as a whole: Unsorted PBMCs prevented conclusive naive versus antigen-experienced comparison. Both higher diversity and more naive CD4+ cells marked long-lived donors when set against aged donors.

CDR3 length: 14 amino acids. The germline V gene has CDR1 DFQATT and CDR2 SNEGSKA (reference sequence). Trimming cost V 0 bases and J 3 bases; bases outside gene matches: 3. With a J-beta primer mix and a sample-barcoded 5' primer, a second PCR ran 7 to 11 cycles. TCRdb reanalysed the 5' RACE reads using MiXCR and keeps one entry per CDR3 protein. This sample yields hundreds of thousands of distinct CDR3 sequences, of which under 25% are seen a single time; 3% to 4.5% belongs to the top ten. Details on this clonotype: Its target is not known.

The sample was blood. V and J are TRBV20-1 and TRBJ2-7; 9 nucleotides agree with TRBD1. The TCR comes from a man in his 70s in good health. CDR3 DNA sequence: TGCAGTGCTAGAGATCAGGGACAGGGCTACGAGCAGTACTTC. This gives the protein CSARDQGQGYEQYF.